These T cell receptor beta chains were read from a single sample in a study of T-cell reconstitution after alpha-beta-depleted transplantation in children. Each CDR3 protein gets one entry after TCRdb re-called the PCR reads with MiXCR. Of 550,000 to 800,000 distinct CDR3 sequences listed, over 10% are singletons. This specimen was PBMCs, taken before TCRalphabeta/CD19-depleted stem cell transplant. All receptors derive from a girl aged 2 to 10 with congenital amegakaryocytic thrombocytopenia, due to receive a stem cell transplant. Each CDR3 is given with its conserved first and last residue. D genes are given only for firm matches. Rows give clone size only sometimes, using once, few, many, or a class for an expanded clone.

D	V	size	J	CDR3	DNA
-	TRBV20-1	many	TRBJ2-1	CSARDPASSFEQFF	TGCAGTGCTAGAGACCCGGCTAGCAGTTTTGAGCAGTTCTTC
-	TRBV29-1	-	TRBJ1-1	CSVAHSDTEAFF	TGCAGCGTTGCCCATTCGGACACTGAAGCTTTCTTT
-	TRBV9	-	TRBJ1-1	CASGGDRDTEAFF	TGTGCCAGTGGAGGGGATAGGGACACTGAAGCTTTCTTT
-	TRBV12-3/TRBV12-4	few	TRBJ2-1	CASSQLQGHEQFF	TGTGCCAGCAGTCAGTTACAGGGCCATGAGCAGTTCTTC
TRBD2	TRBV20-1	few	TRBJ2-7	CSPSGGTSGYEQYF	TGCAGCCCCTCCGGTGGGACTAGCGGCTACGAGCAGTACTTC
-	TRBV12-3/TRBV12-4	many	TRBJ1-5	CASSPLRGDQPQHF	TGTGCCAGCAGCCCCCTCAGGGGAGATCAGCCCCAGCATTTT
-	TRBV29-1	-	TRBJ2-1	CSVSGTGDSRFEFF	TGCAGCGTCTCCGGGACTGGAGACTCCAGGTTTGAGTTCTTC
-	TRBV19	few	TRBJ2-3	CASSRFAASTDTQYF	TGTGCCAGTAGTAGATTTGCAGCCAGCACAGATACGCAGTATTTT
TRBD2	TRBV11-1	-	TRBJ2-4	CASSPPQRESGAKNIQYF	TGTGCCAGCAGTCCCCCCCAGCGGGAGAGCGGAGCCAAAAACATTCAGTACTTC
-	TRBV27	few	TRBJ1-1	CASSSSGVDEAFF	TGTGCCAGCAGTTCCTCCGGGGTAGATGAGGCTTTCTTT
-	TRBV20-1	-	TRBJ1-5	CCARAGRYGGYSNQPQHF	TGCTGTGCTAGAGCCGGCCGGTACGGTGGATATAGCAATCAGCCCCAGCATTTT
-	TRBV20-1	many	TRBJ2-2	CSALRGNTGELFF	TGCAGTGCTCTGAGGGGGAACACCGGGGAGCTGTTTTTT
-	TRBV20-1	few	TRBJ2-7	CSARDPDFSYEQYF	TGCAGTGCTAGAGATCCTGACTTCTCCTACGAGCAGTACTTC
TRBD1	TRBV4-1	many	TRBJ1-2	CASSLKQGVYGYTF	TGCGCCAGCAGCCTAAAACAGGGGGTCTATGGCTACACCTTC
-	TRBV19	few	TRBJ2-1	CASRRSGPGDNEQFF	TGTGCCAGTAGACGAAGCGGGCCCGGAGACAATGAGCAGTTCTTC
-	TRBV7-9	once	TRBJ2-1	CASSLGGTSTYNEQFF	TGTGCCAGCAGCTTAGGGGGGACCTCAACCTACAATGAGCAGTTCTTC
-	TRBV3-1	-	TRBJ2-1	CASSPGVTRDEQFF	TGTGCCAGCAGCCCCGGGGTTACTCGGGATGAGCAGTTCTTC
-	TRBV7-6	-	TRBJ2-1	CASSSVRAGEQFF	TGTGCCAGCAGCTCCGTTCGCGCGGGTGAGCAGTTCTTC
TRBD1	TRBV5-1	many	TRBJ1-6	CASSPNEGQVNSPLHF	TGCGCCAGCAGCCCGAACGAGGGACAGGTGAATTCACCCCTCCACTTT
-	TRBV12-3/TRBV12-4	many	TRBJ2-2	CASDQNTGELFF	TGTGCCAGTGACCAGAACACCGGGGAGCTGTTTTTT
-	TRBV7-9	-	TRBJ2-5	CASSLLGSTQYF	TGTGCCAGCAGCTTGTTGGGCAGTACCCAGTACTTC